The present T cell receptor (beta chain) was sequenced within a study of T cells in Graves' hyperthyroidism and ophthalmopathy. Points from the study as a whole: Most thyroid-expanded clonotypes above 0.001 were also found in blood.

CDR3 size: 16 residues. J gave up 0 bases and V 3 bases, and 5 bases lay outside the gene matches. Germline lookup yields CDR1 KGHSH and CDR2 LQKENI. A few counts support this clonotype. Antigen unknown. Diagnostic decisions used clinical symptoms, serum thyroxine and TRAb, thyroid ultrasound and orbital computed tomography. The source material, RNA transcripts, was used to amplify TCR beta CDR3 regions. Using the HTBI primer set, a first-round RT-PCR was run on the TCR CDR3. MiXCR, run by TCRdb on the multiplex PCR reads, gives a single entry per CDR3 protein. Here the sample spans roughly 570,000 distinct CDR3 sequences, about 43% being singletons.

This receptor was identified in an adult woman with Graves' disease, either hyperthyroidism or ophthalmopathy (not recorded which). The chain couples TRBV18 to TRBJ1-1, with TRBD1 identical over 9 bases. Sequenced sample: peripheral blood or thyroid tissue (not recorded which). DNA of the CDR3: TGTGCCAGCTCACCGACCGGGACAGGGCTGAACACTGAAGCTTTCTTT. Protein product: CASSPTGTGLNTEAFF.